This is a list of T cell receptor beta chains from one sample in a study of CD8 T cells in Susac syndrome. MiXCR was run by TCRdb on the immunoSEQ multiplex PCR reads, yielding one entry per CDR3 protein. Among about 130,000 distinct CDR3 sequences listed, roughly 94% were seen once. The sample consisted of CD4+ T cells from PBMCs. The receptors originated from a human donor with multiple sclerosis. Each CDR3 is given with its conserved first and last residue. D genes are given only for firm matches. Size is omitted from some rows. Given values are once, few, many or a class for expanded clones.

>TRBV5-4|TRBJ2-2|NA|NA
TGTGCCAGCAGCTTGGAGATTACCGGGGAGCTGTTTTTT
CASSLEITGELFF
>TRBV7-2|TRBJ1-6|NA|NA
TGTGCCAGCAGCTTGACAGCTCGCGCGGCACCCCTCCACTTT
CASSLTARAAPLHF
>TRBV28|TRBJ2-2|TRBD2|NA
TGTGCCAGCAGCTCCCTACCTAGCGGGATGATGACCGGGGAGCTGTTTTTT
CASSSLPSGMMTGELFF
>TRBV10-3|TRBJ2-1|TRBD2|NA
TGTGCCATCAGTGAAGGGGGACTAGCGGGTTACAATGAGCAGTTCTTC
CAISEGGLAGYNEQFF
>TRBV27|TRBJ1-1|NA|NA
TGTGCCAGCAGTGCTCAGGGGCGAACTGAAGCTTTCTTT
CASSAQGRTEAFF
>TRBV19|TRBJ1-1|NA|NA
TGTGCCAGTAGTATCTCCCAGGGCGCTGAAGCTTTCTTT
CASSISQGAEAFF
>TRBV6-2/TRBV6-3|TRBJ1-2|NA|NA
TGTGCCAGCAGTTACGGCGGACTCTATGGCTACACCTTC
CASSYGGLYGYTF
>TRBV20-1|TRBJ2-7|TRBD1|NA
TGCAGTGCTAGTCCCCCGACAGGGGGATCCTACGAGCAGTACTTC
CSASPPTGGSYEQYF
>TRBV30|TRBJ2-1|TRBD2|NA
TGTGCCTGTGTCAGCGGGAGCTCCTACAATGAGCAGTTCTTC
CACVSGSSYNEQFF
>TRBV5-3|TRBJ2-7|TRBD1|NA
TGTGCCAGCAGCTTGGGGACAGGTACTCAATACGAGCAGTACTTC
CASSLGTGTQYEQYF
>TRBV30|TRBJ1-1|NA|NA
TGTGCCTGGAGTAAAGGGGACATGAACACTGAAGCTTTCTTT
CAWSKGDMNTEAFF
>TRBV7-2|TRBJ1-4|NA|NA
TGTGCCAGCAGCCTATCAGGGACAACTAATGAAAAACTGTTTTTT
CASSLSGTTNEKLFF
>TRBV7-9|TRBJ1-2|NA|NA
TGTGCCAGCAGCTCCCTCCGGGGCCCACTGGGGTATGGCTACACCTTC
CASSSLRGPLGYGYTF
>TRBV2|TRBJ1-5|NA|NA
TGTGCCAGCAGTGAACAGTACCCACTCAATCAGCCCCAGCATTTT
CASSEQYPLNQPQHF
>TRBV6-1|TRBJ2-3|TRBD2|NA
TGTGCCAGCAGCCTCGCCAGACTAGCGGGCACAGATACGCAGTATTTT
CASSLARLAGTDTQYF
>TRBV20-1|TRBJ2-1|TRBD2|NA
TGCAGTGCTCCTAGGTCGGGGGGGGCCAAAGAGCAGTTCTTC
CSAPRSGGAKEQFF
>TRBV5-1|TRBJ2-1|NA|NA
TGCGCCAGCTCTAGCGCCCCTGGCTCCTACAATGAGCAGTTCTTC
CASSSAPGSYNEQFF
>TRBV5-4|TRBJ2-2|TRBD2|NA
TGTGCCAGCAGCCTCCCTGCGGGAGGCACCGGGGAGCTGTTTTTT
CASSLPAGGTGELFF
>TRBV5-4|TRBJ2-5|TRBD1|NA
TGTGCCAGCACCACCCCGGGACAGACGCAAGAGACCCAGTACTTC
CASTTPGQTQETQYF
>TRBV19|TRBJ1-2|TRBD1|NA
TGTGCCAGTAGTAGGGAGACAGGGGCTAACTATGGCTACACCTTC
CASSRETGANYGYTF
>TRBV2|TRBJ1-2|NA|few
TGTGCCAGCAGTGAAGAAAACTATGGCTACACCTTC
CASSEENYGYTF
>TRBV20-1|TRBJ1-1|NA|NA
TGCAGTGCTAGAAAACCAATGCAGGACTACGGGAGGACTGAAGCTTTCTTT
CSARKPMQDYGRTEAFF
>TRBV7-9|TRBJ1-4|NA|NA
TGTGCCAGCAACCTCGGGACCCAAAATGAAAAACTGTTTTTT
CASNLGTQNEKLFF
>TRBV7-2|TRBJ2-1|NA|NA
TGTGCCAGCAGCCCCTCCCTCGGCAATGAGCAGTTCTTC
CASSPSLGNEQFF